These 32 T cell receptor beta chains were sequenced from one sample in a study of blood T cell repertoires in COVID-19. Profiled with immunoSEQ multiplex PCR; TCRdb holds only in-frame clones, not every one. The sample includes under 350,000 clones, about nine tenths of them seen just once. Input material: peripheral blood. The receptors here all came from a woman in her thirties with COVID-19, enrolled during active disease.

V is TRBV6-5 and J is TRBJ1-5, with 8 bases matching TRBD1. V shed 6 bases and J 7 bases; nucleotides not matched to a gene: 8. Germline values: CDR1 MNHEY, CDR2 SVGAGI. This CDR3 has 14 residues. The CDR3 bases are TGTGCCAGCAGCCAATCCGGGACAGGACAGCCCCAGCATTTT. Translation: CASSQSGTGQPQHF.

V usage is TRBV19 and J usage is TRBJ1-2, with 7 bases fitting TRBD1. The CDR3 has 16 residues. Trimming took 5 bases from V and 4 from J; bases not matched to a gene: 13. CDR1 and CDR2 from the germline V gene are LNHDA and SQIVND (reference sequence). CDR3 in amino acids: CASSPAGTEEPYGYTF. CDR3 DNA: TGTGCCAGTAGTCCAGCCGGGACAGAGGAGCCCTATGGCTACACCTTC.

The genes are TRBV6-5 and TRBJ1-5, with TRBD1 matching over 8 bases. V lost 5 bases, J lost 2 bases, and 2 bases stayed unmatched. The CDR3 is 14 residues long. From germline, CDR1 is MNHEY and CDR2 SVGAGI. The CDR3 here is CASSTTGGNQPQHF. The CDR3, as DNA: TGTGCCAGCAGTACGACAGGGGGCAATCAGCCCCAGCATTTT.

The chain recombines TRBV4-2 with TRBJ1-1; D gene ambiguous. Germline assignment: CDR1 LGHNA and CDR2 YNFKEQ. V gave up 0 bases and J gave up 1 base, with 12 bases separating them. CDR3 length: 16 residues. The CDR3 loop reads CASSQDPGRWNTEAFF. CDR3 DNA sequence: TGTGCCAGCAGCCAAGATCCGGGGAGGTGGAACACTGAAGCTTTCTTT.

This clone was picked up one time. The sample has other DNA sequences that encode this CDR3 too. J is TRBJ2-7 and V is TRBV28; D remains ambiguous. This CDR3 contains 13 residues. Germline CDR1 MDHEN, CDR2 SYDVKM. Trimming shortened V by 5 bases and J by 4 bases, and 12 bases separated the two germline ends. The CDR3 loop is CASSQTQTYEQYF. The CDR3 DNA is TGTGCCAGCAGTCAGACTCAGACTTACGAGCAGTACTTC. The variable domain in full, completed from reference TRBV28 and TRBJ2-7, reads DVKVTQSSRYLVKRTGEKVFLECVQDMDHENMFWYRQDPGLGLRLIYFSYDVKMKEKGDIPEGYSVSREKKERFSLILESASTNQTSMYLCASSQTQTYEQYFGPGTRLTVT.

The rearrangement uses TRBV4-1 and TRBJ2-5; 7 positions match TRBD1. Germline V lookup: CDR1 MGHRA, CDR2 YSYEKL. Trimming removed 3 bases from V and 1 base from J; junction bases left unmatched: 2. The CDR3 has 14 amino acids. CDR3 sequence: CASSQGDSQETQYF. DNA of the CDR3: TGCGCCAGCAGCCAGGGGGACAGCCAAGAGACCCAGTACTTC.

This chain links TRBV7-9 with TRBJ2-1; 11 bases align to TRBD2. The V gene's germline CDR1 is SEHNR and CDR2 FQNEAQ (reference sequence). Germline trimming cut 5 bases from V and 6 bases from J; bases unmatched to any gene: 6. The CDR3 extends over 15 amino acids. Here the CDR3 reads CASSHLGTSGNEQFF. DNA of the CDR3: TGTGCCAGCAGCCATCTCGGGACTAGCGGCAATGAGCAGTTCTTC.

The chain recombines TRBV7-3 with TRBJ2-1; 7 bases are a match to TRBD2. The CDR3 runs 18 residues. The V gene end was trimmed by 1 base and the J gene end by 5 bases; junction bases not matched to a gene: 14. Looked up from germline, CDR1 is SGHTA and CDR2 is FQGTGA. The chain's CDR3 is CASSLRPPLADSHNEQFF. The CDR3 region has the DNA TGTGCCAGCAGCTTAAGACCCCCCCTAGCGGACTCTCACAATGAGCAGTTCTTC.

The count of this clone is one. This rearrangement joins TRBV12-5 to TRBJ2-5; 12 positions agree with TRBD2. The CDR3 extends over 17 amino acids. The germline CDR1 and CDR2 sequences are LGHNT and FRNRAP. Trimming at V came to 5 bases and at J to 7 bases, leaving 14 bases not matched to a gene. CDR3 in DNA: TGTGCTAGTGGTGCGACCGGGACTAGCGGGCCAAGGGGGACCCAGTACTTC. This translates into CASGATGTSGPRGTQYF.

In its sample, this clone was seen a few times. The V gene is TRBV28, the J gene TRBJ1-4, with 7 nucleotides matching TRBD1. The length of the CDR3 is 14 residues. The trim removed 5 bases at V and 8 bases at J, leaving 8 bases unmatched. Germline CDR1 reads MDHEN; CDR2 reads SYDVKM. The CDR3, as DNA: TGTGCCAGCAGTCCAACAGGGGAAGGGGAAAAACTGTTTTTT. Encoded protein: CASSPTGEGEKLFF.

The rearrangement links TRBV30 to TRBJ1-1; the match to TRBD1 covers 8 bases. CDR3 size: 12 residues. V was pared by 0 bases and J by 10 bases, with 4 bases of the junction left unmatched. The germline gives CDR1 GTSNPN, CDR2 SVGIG (reference sequence). Here the CDR3 DNA reads TGTGCCTGGAGTGTAACAGGGGGTGTAGCTTTCTTT. This gives the protein CAWSVTGGVAFF.

Here the CDR3 DNA reads TGTGCCACCAGTTTAGGGGGCAATCAGCCCCAGCATTTT. Translation: CATSLGGNQPQHF. J is TRBJ1-5 and V is TRBV24-1, with a weak D call TRBD1 (5 bases). Germline assignment: CDR1 KGHDR and CDR2 SFDVKD. The CDR3 is 13 amino acids. Deletions cut 6 bases from V and 2 bases from J, with 7 bases between.

The chain uses TRBV5-1 and TRBJ2-7; TRBD1 might be the D (5 bases). Trimming removed 0 bases from V and 4 bases from J, with 17 bases in between. The germline gives CDR1 SGHRS, CDR2 YFSETQ. The CDR3 runs 16 residues. The CDR3 sequence is CASSLGNIAGSYEQYF. CDR3 bases: TGCGCCAGCAGCTTGGGGAATATCGCAGGGTCTTACGAGCAGTACTTC.

The chain uses TRBV9 and TRBJ2-1; 7 bases are shared with TRBD2. The germline gives CDR1 SGDLS, CDR2 YYNGEE. The V segment lost 4 bases and the J segment 5 bases; nucleotides outside the gene matches: 9. The CDR3 has 15 amino acids. In nucleotides, the CDR3 is TGTGCCAGCAGCCCCAGCCTAGCGGAGAACAATGAGCAGTTCTTC. This translates into CASSPSLAENNEQFF.

The chain uses TRBV5-1 and TRBJ1-2; perhaps TRBD1 as D (5 bases). This CDR3 has 12 amino acids. The germline V gene has CDR1 SGHRS and CDR2 YFSETQ. The ends were cut back, 0 bases at V and 6 bases at J, with 6 bases in the middle. The CDR3 DNA reads as TGCGCCAGCAGCTTGGAAGGGGATGGCTACACCTTC. This translates into CASSLEGDGYTF. Using reference TRBV5-1 and TRBJ1-2 for the parts outside the CDR3, the full variable domain is KAGVTQTPRYLIKTRGQQVTLSCSPISGHRSVSWYQQTPGQGLQFLFEYFSETQRNKGNFPGRFSGRQFSNSRSEMNVSTLELGDSALYLCASSLEGDGYTFGSGTRLTVV.

The V call is TRBV18, the J call TRBJ2-2; 8 positions agree with TRBD2. Per germline, CDR1 KGHSH and CDR2 LQKENI. The J segment lost 5 bases and the V segment lost 4 bases, leaving 6 bases of the junction unmatched. The CDR3 runs 15 residues. CDR3 region: CASSRLTSVTGELFF. CDR3 bases: TGTGCCAGCTCACGCCTGACTAGCGTTACCGGGGAGCTGTTTTTT.

The V gene is TRBV5-4, the J gene TRBJ2-1; the D gene is possibly TRBD2 (6 bases). This CDR3 region has 14 residues. Germline V CDR1 and CDR2: SGHNT, YYREEE (reference sequence). V lost 4 bases, J lost 6 bases, and 14 bases lay in between. The CDR3 DNA sequence: TGTGCCAGCAGCCCTTGGCGGGGTCCCAATGAGCAGTTCTTC. It codes for CASSPWRGPNEQFF.

This clone appeared once. The chain has TRBV5-8 and TRBJ1-2; 7 bases map to TRBD1. This CDR3 spans 14 amino acids. With V trimmed by 2 bases and J by 2 bases, 3 bases remained unmatched. Germline CDR1 SGHTS, CDR2 YDEGEE. CDR3 sequence: CASSFDRVNYGYTF. In DNA, the CDR3 is TGTGCCAGCAGCTTTGACAGGGTGAACTATGGCTACACCTTC.

J is TRBJ2-2 and V is TRBV6-5, with TRBD1 matching over 8 bases. Germline V lookup: CDR1 MNHEY, CDR2 SVGAGI. This CDR3 is 15 amino acids long. V was pared by 6 bases and J by 6 bases, with 9 bases of the junction left unmatched. The CDR3: CASSMGQAGSGELFF. CDR3 DNA sequence: TGTGCCAGCAGCATGGGACAGGCGGGGTCCGGGGAGCTGTTTTTT.

The chain has TRBV11-2 and TRBJ1-1; 8 nucleotides line up with TRBD1. The CDR3 extends over 15 amino acids. Germline assignment: CDR1 SGHAT and CDR2 FQNNGV. The V and J ends lost 5 bases and 1 base, in that order; junction bases with no gene match: 6. DNA of the CDR3: TGTGCCAGCAGCCGGACAGGGAGCGAGAACACTGAAGCTTTCTTT. Translation gives CASSRTGSENTEAFF.

The rearrangement uses TRBV6-1 and TRBJ1-6, with 8 nucleotides matching TRBD1. J was trimmed by 9 bases and V by 5 bases; bases with no gene match: 9. The CDR3 is 15 amino acids. CDR1 and CDR2 from the germline V gene are MNHNS and SASEGT. The CDR3 spells CASSKPDRVGSPLHF. CDR3 nucleotides: TGTGCCAGCAGTAAACCGGACAGGGTTGGTTCACCCCTCCACTTT.

The J gene is TRBJ2-7, the V gene TRBV6-4, with TRBD1 matching over 7 bases. V shed 0 bases, J shed 3 bases, and the junction held 8 bases outside the gene matches. This CDR3 is built from 16 residues. CDR1 MRHNA and CDR2 SNTAGT come from the germline V gene. This chain's CDR3 is CASSDSGTGVFYEQYF. For the CDR3, the DNA is TGTGCCAGCAGTGACTCGGGTACAGGGGTCTTCTACGAGCAGTACTTC.

The V gene is TRBV6-2 or TRBV6-3, the J gene TRBJ2-3, with TRBD2 matching over 7 bases. The V gene's germline CDR1 is MNHEY and CDR2 SVGEGT. Trimming removed 6 bases from V and 5 bases from J; junction bases left unmatched: 11. The CDR3 covers 15 residues. This CDR3 reads CASSPYGREKDTQYF. The DNA of the CDR3 is TGTGCCAGCAGCCCTTATGGGCGGGAGAAAGATACGCAGTATTTT.

The rearrangement links TRBV24-1 to TRBJ2-7; tentatively, D is TRBD2 (6 bases). CDR3 length: 13 residues. Per germline, CDR1 KGHDR and CDR2 SFDVKD. The V end lost 1 base, the J end lost 6 bases, and 9 bases lay between the germline ends. The DNA of the CDR3 is TGTGCCACCAGTGATTTAAGGAGGGCCGAGCAGTACTTC. Translated, it gives CATSDLRRAEQYF.

The V call is TRBV28, the J call TRBJ2-3; no reliable D call. Trimming stripped 3 bases from V and 0 bases from J, with 10 bases between. The CDR3 runs to 15 residues. The germline CDR1 and CDR2 sequences are MDHEN and SYDVKM. CDR3: CASSFSLYSTDTQYF. The CDR3 DNA reads as TGTGCCAGCAGTTTTAGCCTATATAGCACAGATACGCAGTATTTT.

The V call is TRBV19, the J call TRBJ1-5, with TRBD1 matching over 7 bases. Germline CDR1 and CDR2: LNHDA and SQIVND (reference sequence). The CDR3 covers 16 residues. V lost 5 bases and J lost 4; bases outside the gene matches: 11. Here the CDR3 reads CASSRISGQRNQPQHF. CDR3 in DNA: TGTGCCAGTAGTCGAATCTCGGGACAGCGAAATCAGCCCCAGCATTTT.

This rearrangement joins TRBV7-9 to TRBJ2-7, with D tentatively TRBD2 (5 bases). The germline gives CDR1 SEHNR, CDR2 FQNEAQ (reference sequence). The ends were cut back, 4 bases at V and 6 bases at J, with 16 bases in the middle. This CDR3 is built from 14 residues. The CDR3 sequence: CASSYAGLLGEQYF. The CDR3 DNA is TGTGCCAGCAGCTACGCGGGTCTTCTCGGCGAGCAGTACTTC.

This clone was picked up one time. This sample also contains other DNA sequences that code for the same CDR3. This rearrangement joins TRBV6-5 to TRBJ1-2; 9 positions agree with TRBD1. The CDR3 totals 14 residues. J was trimmed by 4 bases and V by 5 bases; bases with no gene match: 5. CDR1 and CDR2 (germline): MNHEY, SVGAGI. Written as DNA, the CDR3 is TGTGCCAGCAGTCCGGGACAGGGATTCTATGGCTACACCTTC. Its protein is CASSPGQGFYGYTF.

The V gene is TRBV4-3, the J gene TRBJ2-3; TRBD2 agrees at 7 bases. Germline CDR1 LGHNA, CDR2 YSLEER. The CDR3 covers 17 residues. Trimming cost V 2 bases and J 3 bases; bases outside gene matches: 11. CDR3 residues: CASSQNLAGAETDTQYF. In DNA, the CDR3 is TGCGCCAGCAGCCAAAATTTGGCGGGAGCAGAAACAGATACGCAGTATTTT.

The chain uses TRBV27 and TRBJ2-3; perhaps TRBD2 as D (5 bases). The V gene lost 5 bases and the J gene lost 4 bases, with 16 bases spanning the gap. CDR1 MNHEY and CDR2 SMNVEV come from the germline V gene (reference sequence). CDR3 length: 15 amino acids. The CDR3 sequence: CASSLGGMRADTQYF. The CDR3 DNA follows: TGTGCCAGCAGTCTCGGCGGAATGAGGGCAGATACGCAGTATTTT.

The chain couples TRBV3-1 (or the pseudogene TRBV3-2) to TRBJ2-5; TRBD2 agrees at 10 bases. V shed 8 bases, J shed 6 bases, and the junction held 15 bases outside the gene matches. This CDR3 is 16 amino acids long. Germline values: CDR1 LGHDT, CDR2 YNNKEL (reference sequence). For the CDR3, the DNA is TGTGCCAGCGGGGGAGCTAGCGGGAGTAGTCAGAAGACCCAGTACTTC. Translated, it gives CASGGASGSSQKTQYF.

The genes are TRBV3-1 (or the pseudogene TRBV3-2) and TRBJ2-3; 7 positions agree with TRBD2. Germline-derived CDR1 and CDR2 are LGHDT and YNNKEL (reference sequence). V lost 3 bases to trimming and J lost 4 bases; unmatched junction nucleotides: 7. The CDR3 length is 15 residues. The CDR3 loop reads CASSHRREWSDTQYF. The CDR3 bases are TGTGCCAGCAGCCATAGGCGGGAGTGGTCAGATACGCAGTATTTT.